Below are 19 T cell receptor beta chains sequenced from a single sample in a study of cytomegalovirus exposure and HLA in healthy donors. Primers for the PCR totalled 60 Vbeta and 13 Jbeta. Repertoires were generated with immunoSEQ multiplex PCR, while TCRdb's copy carries only in-frame clones and drops some. The top ten clones hold over 9.5% of a sample with about 89,000 clones, about 75% of them seen once. The sequencing input was PBMCs. The receptors here all came from a man aged 30 to 45 in good health and CMV-seropositive.

This clone was counted between two and nine times. The rearrangement uses TRBV5-4 and TRBJ2-6; D possibly corresponds to TRBD1 (5 bases). V lost 4 bases to trimming and J lost 0 bases, with 14 bases between them. This CDR3 is built from 17 residues. CDR1 is SGHNT, CDR2 YYREEE, per germline (reference sequence). The CDR3 coding sequence is TGTGCCAGCAGCGGGCAGGGCAAACTCTCTGGGGCCAACGTCCTGACTTTC. This translates into CASSGQGKLSGANVLTF.

This chain uses TRBV30 with TRBJ2-7; TRBD1 agrees at 7 bases. Germline V CDR1 and CDR2: GTSNPN, SVGIG (reference sequence). Losses at the gene ends were 5 bases for V and 2 bases for J; bases not matched to a gene: 6. The CDR3 contains 13 residues. CDR3 sequence: CAWGDSRAYEQYF. As DNA, the CDR3 is TGTGCCTGGGGGGACAGCCGAGCCTACGAGCAGTACTTC.

The CDR3 reads CAISGDPGQLQETQYF. CDR3 bases: TGTGCCATCAGCGGGGACCCGGGACAACTCCAAGAGACCCAGTACTTC. The gene calls are TRBV10-3 and TRBJ2-5; D might be TRBD1 (6 bases). The CDR3 covers 16 residues. V lost 6 bases to trimming and J lost 1 base, with 18 bases between them. Germline CDR1 is ENHRY and CDR2 is SYGVKD.

The chain employs TRBV7-9 and TRBJ1-6, with TRBD1 as a possible D gene (6 bases). Per germline, CDR1 SEHNR and CDR2 FQNEAQ (reference sequence). The CDR3 is 19 amino acids. Trimming left V 1 base short and J 7 bases short, with 23 bases between. CDR3 sequence: CASSLVKWGPEVPNSPLHF. CDR3 in DNA: TGTGCCAGCAGCTTAGTGAAATGGGGGCCCGAGGTCCCGAATTCACCCCTCCACTTT.

The chain is built from TRBV5-4 and TRBJ2-2; 8 nucleotides agree with TRBD2. This CDR3 comprises 15 residues. The junction had 2 bases not matched to a gene; V was cut back by 0 bases and J by 4 bases. The germline V gene has CDR1 SGHNT and CDR2 YYREEE (reference sequence). CDR3 DNA: TGTGCCAGCAGCTTGGACGGGGGGGGCACCGGGGAGCTGTTTTTT. Protein product: CASSLDGGGTGELFF.

The chain recombines TRBV4-1 with TRBJ2-5; TRBD2 matches at 7 bases. V dropped 0 bases and J dropped 5; count of bases not matched to a gene: 6. CDR3 length equals 15 residues. Germline loops: CDR1 MGHRA, CDR2 YSYEKL. CDR3 bases: TGCGCCAGCAGCCAAGATAGAGCTAGCGGCGAGACCCAGTACTTC. Translating gives CASSQDRASGETQYF.

This chain connects TRBV7-2 to TRBJ2-5, with 11 nucleotides matching TRBD1. CDR1 SGHTA and CDR2 FQGNSA come from the germline V gene. Trimming took 4 bases from V and 6 from J; bases not matched to a gene: 10. CDR3 length: 16 residues. The CDR3 loop is CASSSRPGTGGKTQYF. The CDR3 DNA is TGTGCCAGCAGCTCCCGCCCCGGGACAGGGGGAAAGACCCAGTACTTC. The variable domain in full, completed from reference TRBV7-2 and TRBJ2-5, reads GAGVSQSPSNKVTEKGKDVELRCDPISGHTALYWYRQSLGQGLEFLIYFQGNSAPDKSGLPSDRFSAERTGGSVSTLTIQRTQQEDSAVYLCASSSRPGTGGKTQYFGPGTRLLVL.

V is TRBV29-1 and J is TRBJ1-2, with 7 nucleotides matching TRBD1. The CDR3 consists of 14 residues. The V segment lost 7 bases and the J segment 7 bases; nucleotides outside the gene matches: 15. The germline V gene encodes CDR1 SQVTM and CDR2 ANQGSEA. The CDR3 DNA is TGCAGCGCCTCCCCAGGGGGACGGGATCGTGGCTACACCTTC. It encodes CSASPGGRDRGYTF.

This clone was observed a handful of times. The CDR3 protein is CASSQRLAGGSVQYF. CDR3 nucleotides: TGCGCCAGCAGCCAAAGATTGGCGGGGGGATCTGTGCAGTACTTC. The genes are TRBV4-3 and TRBJ2-7, with 8 bases fitting TRBD2. CDR1 and CDR2 (germline): LGHNA, YSLEER. This CDR3 is built from 15 residues. J lost 9 bases, V lost 2 bases, and 12 bases had no gene match.

The chain recombines TRBV7-9 with TRBJ2-5; 11 bases match TRBD1. Germline lookup yields CDR1 SEHNR and CDR2 FQNEAQ (reference sequence). V was pared by 8 bases and J by 4 bases, with 9 bases of the junction left unmatched. CDR3 size: 15 residues. CDR3 in DNA: TGTGCCAGCCGACCCCGGGACAGGGGGGGAGAGACCCAGTACTTC. It specifies CASRPRDRGGETQYF.

As to this clone: Other DNA sequences in this specimen translate into the identical CDR3. J is TRBJ1-3 and V is TRBV6-5; D unresolved. The V end lost 6 bases, the J end lost 0 bases, and 3 bases lay between the germline ends. Germline V gives CDR1 MNHEY, CDR2 SVGAGI. This CDR3 has 12 amino acids. The CDR3 nucleotides read TGTGCCAGCAGGGCCTCTGGAAACACCATATATTTT. This codes for CASRASGNTIYF.

The J gene is TRBJ2-1, the V gene TRBV2; 9 positions match TRBD2. The CDR3 consists of 15 residues. Germline CDR1 and CDR2: SNHLY and FYNNEI. Trimming at V came to 4 bases and at J to 6 bases, leaving 7 bases not matched to a gene. The CDR3 coding sequence is TGTGCCAGCAGTGGGACTAGCGCCCGCCCCAATGAGCAGTTCTTC. Amino acids: CASSGTSARPNEQFF. Together with reference TRBV2 and TRBJ2-1, the CDR3 gives the full variable domain: EPEVTQTPSHQVTQMGQEVILRCVPISNHLYFYWYRQILGQKVEFLVSFYNNEISEKSEIFDDQFSVERPDGSNFTLKIRSTKLEDSAMYFCASSGTSARPNEQFFGPGTRLTVL.

This clone was found a few times. The chain employs TRBV4-2 and TRBJ2-2; D is perhaps TRBD2 (6 bases). The V gene lost 4 bases and the J gene lost 0 bases, with 9 bases spanning the gap. CDR1 and CDR2 (germline): LGHNA, YNFKEQ. The CDR3 loop spans 15 amino acids. DNA of the CDR3: TGTGCCAGCAGCCCCGGGACTGCGAACACCGGGGAGCTGTTTTTT. Encoded protein: CASSPGTANTGELFF.

The rearrangement joins TRBV18 to TRBJ1-1; maybe TRBD1 (5 bases). The germline CDR1 and CDR2 sequences are KGHSH and LQKENI. The CDR3 consists of 15 residues. Trimming removed 6 bases at V and 10 bases at J, with 24 bases between. The CDR3 sequence is CASSSAGHSMAGAFF. The CDR3 nucleotides are TGTGCCAGCTCCTCCGCCGGACACTCGATGGCTGGAGCTTTCTTT. The entire variable domain, with the rest obtained from reference TRBV18 and TRBJ1-1, is as follows: NAGVMQNPRHLVRRRGQEARLRCSPMKGHSHVYWYRQLPEEGLKFMVYLQKENIIDESGMPKERFSAEFPKEGPSILRIQQVVRGDSAAYFCASSSAGHSMAGAFFGQGTRLTVV.

The rearrangement joins TRBV11-2 to TRBJ2-5, with D perhaps matching TRBD2 (6 bases). The CDR3 has 14 amino acids. V dropped 0 bases and J dropped 4 bases, with 9 bases sitting between them. Germline V gene sequence: CDR1 SGHAT, CDR2 FQNNGV. CDR3 protein: CASSLDIGGETQYF. CDR3 DNA sequence: TGTGCCAGCAGCTTAGATATCGGGGGAGAGACCCAGTACTTC.

V and J are TRBV7-2 and TRBJ1-2; D is uncertain. CDR1 and CDR2 (germline): SGHTA, FQGNSA. This CDR3 region has 13 residues. V was clipped by 5 bases and J by 0 bases, with 7 bases between them. CDR3 region: CASSPTANYGYTF. CDR3 DNA sequence: TGTGCCAGCAGCCCCACAGCTAACTATGGCTACACCTTC.

J is TRBJ2-5 and V is TRBV10-3, with D possibly matching TRBD1 (6 bases). Trimming removed 4 bases from V and 11 bases from J, with 14 bases in between. The CDR3 is 12 amino acids. Germline V gives CDR1 ENHRY, CDR2 SYGVKD. The CDR3 loop reads CAISGQGNEQYF. The CDR3 bases are TGTGCCATCAGTGGGCAGGGGAATGAGCAGTACTTC.

The chain links TRBV10-3 to TRBJ1-1; D is unresolved. The CDR3 length is 13 residues. The germline V gene has CDR1 ENHRY and CDR2 SYGVKD. Trimming removed 0 bases at V and 2 bases at J, with 4 bases between. The CDR3 DNA sequence: TGTGCCATCAGTGAGTCAGCAAACACTGAAGCTTTCTTT. Translating gives CAISESANTEAFF.

The CDR3 coding sequence is TGCGCCAGCAGCCAAGGCGGGGGAACAAGAGATACGCAGTATTTT. The encoded protein is CASSQGGGTRDTQYF. This chain joins TRBV4-3 and TRBJ2-3, with 7 bases matching TRBD2. This CDR3 has 15 amino acids. V lost 1 base, J lost 5 bases, and 6 bases stayed unmatched. Looked up from germline, CDR1 is LGHNA and CDR2 is YSLEER.